The TCR beta chain under discussion was sequenced for a study of vaccination and CD4 T cells after COVID-19. Described treatment: roughly ten-day PBMC culture with coronavirus spike peptide pools or control peptides (ViraFEST assay). Cultured CD4+ T cell DNA underwent sequencing with the Oncomine TCR Beta short-read assay. TCRdb independently ran MiXCR on the PCR reads; one entry per CDR3 protein. The sample has more than 9,000 distinct CDR3 sequences; under 80% are singletons. The CDR3 is 16 amino acids. Germline V lookup: CDR1 SGHVS, CDR2 FNYEAQ. J gave up 5 bases and V 1 base, and 7 bases lay outside the gene matches. A remark on this clonotype: Antigen unknown.

Source material: CD4+ T cells from blood, cultured in vitro. This receptor was identified in a human donor who had recovered from COVID-19. This sequence joins TRBV7-6 and TRBJ1-2, with 10 bases fitting TRBD1. CDR3 amino acids: CASSLGGWGQGYGYTF. In DNA form, the CDR3 reads TGTGCCAGCAGCTTAGGAGGTTGGGGACAGGGGTATGGCTACACCTTC.